A selection of T cell receptor beta chains follows, all from one sample in a study of blood T cells in healthy people across ages. TCRdb analysed the 5' RACE reads with MiXCR anew, one entry per CDR3 protein. The sample carries 800,000 to 950,000 distinct CDR3 sequences, approximately 49% recorded once. What was sequenced was blood. These receptors were obtained from a man under 40 in good health. CDR3s include the opening cysteine and the closing phenylalanine or tryptophan. D genes are given only for firm matches. Some rows have no size entry. The others give once, few or many, or a class for an expanded clone.

D gene	J gene	V gene	clone size	CDR3 protein	CDR3 DNA
.	TRBJ1-4	TRBV6-9	few	CASNRDNEKLFF	TGTGCCAGCAACCGGGACAATGAAAAACTGTTTTTT
TRBD1	TRBJ2-1	TRBV7-2	.	CASSLVEGATTEQFF	TGTGCCAGCAGCTTAGTAGAGGGGGCTACAACTGAGCAGTTCTTC
.	TRBJ1-5	TRBV4-1	.	CASSTANSNQPQHF	TGCGCCAGCAGTACCGCCAATAGCAATCAGCCCCAGCATTTT
TRBD2	TRBJ2-5	TRBV20-1	once	CSARGLAGGRETQYF	TGCAGTGCTAGAGGGCTAGCGGGGGGACGCGAGACCCAGTACTTC
TRBD2	TRBJ2-1	TRBV10-3	few	CAIGGTSPYNEQFF	TGTGCCATCGGCGGGACTAGCCCTTACAATGAGCAGTTCTTC
.	TRBJ2-5	TRBV7-2	few	CASTQRGPQETQYF	TGTGCCAGCACCCAAAGGGGCCCACAAGAGACCCAGTACTTC
.	TRBJ2-2	TRBV7-2	few	CASSLSQRGRRTGELFF	TGTGCCAGCAGCTTATCTCAGAGAGGGCGGAGAACCGGGGAGCTGTTTTTT
.	TRBJ1-2	TRBV20-1	few	CSERRAVTNYGYTF	TGCAGTGAGAGACGGGCCGTCACTAACTATGGCTACACCTTC
.	TRBJ2-4	TRBV13	.	CASSLLWGPKYKNIQYF	TGTGCCAGCAGCTTATTGTGGGGACCTAAGTACAAAAACATTCAGTACTTC
.	TRBJ2-7	TRBV28	.	CASGGGTTYEQYF	TGTGCCTCGGGGGGCGGTACCACCTACGAGCAGTACTTC
TRBD2	TRBJ2-7	TRBV20-1	.	CSARLAGGPYNEQYF	TGCAGTGCCCGACTAGCGGGGGGGCCCTACAATGAGCAGTACTTC
.	TRBJ1-6	TRBV2	few	CASTTANNSPLHF	TGTGCCAGCACGACAGCTAATAATTCACCCCTCCACTTT
.	TRBJ2-3	TRBV5-1	.	CASSLGAGERADTQYF	TGCGCCAGCAGCTTGGGAGCGGGTGAAAGAGCAGATACGCAGTATTTT
.	TRBJ2-1	TRBV4-2	few	CASSQVTSNDEQFF	TGTGCCAGCAGCCAAGTGACTAGTAACGATGAGCAGTTCTTC
TRBD2	TRBJ2-3	TRBV11-2	.	CASSLGLAGGFSTDTQYF	TGTGCCAGCAGCTTAGGGCTAGCGGGGGGCTTTAGCACAGATACGCAGTATTTT
TRBD2	TRBJ2-5	TRBV7-9	.	CASTQASGGAFETQYF	TGTGCCAGCACCCAGGCGAGCGGGGGGGCCTTTGAGACCCAGTACTTC
.	TRBJ2-1	TRBV3-1	.	CASSQDSQRTYEQFF	TGTGCCAGCAGCCAAGACAGTCAGAGGACCTACGAGCAGTTCTTC
.	TRBJ1-2	TRBV5-6	few	CASSQRLSDSTNYGYTF	TGTGCCAGCAGCCAGAGGCTCTCAGATTCAACTAACTATGGCTACACCTTC
.	TRBJ2-7	TRBV6-2/TRBV6-3	.	CASSYSQRDGSYEQYF	TGTGCCAGCAGTTACTCTCAACGGGACGGGTCCTACGAGCAGTACTTC
TRBD1	TRBJ1-1	TRBV10-3	.	CAISADRGGTEAFF	TGCGCCATCAGTGCCGACAGGGGCGGTACTGAAGCTTTCTTT
TRBD1	TRBJ2-5	TRBV9	once	CASSTGTGSSNEQYF	TGTGCTAGCAGCACCGGGACAGGGAGTAGTAATGAGCAGTACTTC
.	TRBJ2-3	TRBV7-2	.	CASSLKGTQYF	TGTGCCAGCAGTCTTAAGGGTACGCAGTATTTT
.	TRBJ2-5	TRBV27	few	CASSLTVGNQETQYF	TGTGCCAGCAGTCTAACCGTGGGAAATCAAGAGACCCAGTACTTC
.	TRBJ2-4	TRBV12-5	.	CASGLVLGNTYERYF	TGTGCTAGTGGTTTGGTACTAGGTAACACCTACGAGCGGTACTTC
TRBD2	TRBJ2-4	TRBV4-1	.	CASSQDRGLAGEAKNIQYF	TGCGCCAGCAGCCAAGATAGGGGTCTAGCGGGGGAGGCCAAAAACATTCAGTACTTC
.	TRBJ2-1	TRBV6-1	.	CASSEDPLRGNEQFF	TGTGCCAGCAGTGAAGACCCCCTCCGAGGGAATGAGCAGTTCTTC
.	TRBJ2-5	TRBV4-3	few	CASSQEYRGQETQYF	TGCGCCAGCAGCCAAGAGTACCGGGGCCAAGAGACCCAGTACTTC
.	TRBJ2-1	TRBV12-3/TRBV12-4	.	CASRPDLGQTNNEQFF	TGTGCCAGCAGACCAGACCTCGGACAGACCAACAATGAGCAGTTCTTC
.	TRBJ2-7	TRBV7-2	.	CASSLDGAPYEQYF	TGTGCCAGCAGCTTAGACGGGGCCCCTTACGAGCAGTACTTC
.	TRBJ2-1	TRBV11-2	.	CASSLDTPSYNEQFF	TGTGCCAGCAGCTTAGATACTCCTTCCTACAATGAGCAGTTCTTC
TRBD1	TRBJ2-3	TRBV29-1	once	CSVGTGRGDTQYF	TGCAGCGTTGGGACAGGTAGGGGAGATACGCAGTATTTT
TRBD1	TRBJ2-7	TRBV28	.	CASNPRGRTGRTYEQYF	TGTGCCAGCAATCCCAGAGGCCGGACAGGACGAACCTACGAGCAGTACTTC
TRBD2	TRBJ2-7	TRBV12-3/TRBV12-4	.	CASSFWASGESSYEQYF	TGTGCCAGCAGTTTCTGGGCTAGCGGGGAGAGCTCCTACGAGCAGTACTTC
.	TRBJ2-1	TRBV27	.	CASRQQGFANEQFF	TGTGCCAGCAGACAACAGGGTTTTGCAAATGAGCAGTTCTTC
.	TRBJ2-3	TRBV7-9	.	CASTYPGTATDTQYF	TGTGCCAGCACCTACCCAGGGACGGCCACAGATACGCAGTATTTT
.	TRBJ1-5	TRBV2	.	CASSVGAQGNQPQHF	TGTGCCAGCAGTGTGGGGGCGCAGGGCAATCAGCCCCAGCATTTT
TRBD1	TRBJ2-1	TRBV30	once	CAWRGTDPISYNEQFF	TGTGCCTGGAGGGGGACAGATCCAATTTCCTACAATGAGCAGTTCTTC
TRBD1	TRBJ1-1	TRBV29-1	.	CSTSNQGQGNTEAFF	TGCAGCACCTCGAACCAGGGACAGGGGAACACTGAAGCTTTCTTT
.	TRBJ2-1	TRBV29-1	many	CSGKGRSSYNEQFF	TGCAGCGGTAAGGGACGGAGCTCCTACAATGAGCAGTTCTTC
TRBD1	TRBJ1-6	TRBV20-1	.	CSAGGDRGQSPLHF	TGCAGTGCCGGGGGGGACAGGGGGCAGTCACCCCTCCACTTT
.	TRBJ2-5	TRBV5-6	few	CASSLKGQETQYF	TGTGCCAGCAGCTTGAAGGGGCAGGAGACCCAGTACTTC
.	TRBJ1-2	TRBV4-1	few	CASSRLDVDHYTF	TGCGCCAGCAGCCGGCTAGACGTGGATCACTACACCTTC
TRBD2	TRBJ2-3	TRBV20-1	few	CSAPLSGKGDTQYF	TGCAGTGCTCCCCTTAGCGGGAAGGGAGATACGCAGTATTTT
TRBD2	TRBJ2-5	TRBV28	.	CASSLGGASGPLRTQYF	TGTGCCAGCAGTTTAGGCGGGGCTAGCGGACCTCTTAGGACCCAGTACTTC
TRBD2	TRBJ2-5	TRBV12-3/TRBV12-4	few	CASSSGLAGHRETQYF	TGTGCCAGCAGTTCAGGACTAGCGGGGCATAGAGAGACCCAGTACTTC
TRBD2	TRBJ2-3	TRBV5-4	.	CASSASGTSGVGDTQYF	TGTGCCAGCAGCGCGTCCGGGACTAGCGGGGTGGGAGATACGCAGTATTTT
TRBD1	TRBJ1-2	TRBV11-2	.	CASSLLGGTGWYGYTF	TGTGCCAGCAGCTTATTAGGTGGGACAGGGTGGTATGGCTACACCTTC
.	TRBJ2-1	TRBV4-2	.	CASSQGVEGSPGGDEQFF	TGTGCCAGCAGCCAAGGTGTTGAAGGGAGCCCCGGGGGCGATGAGCAGTTCTTC
.	TRBJ2-2	TRBV2	.	CASSVYSPHTGELFF	TGTGCCAGCAGTGTCTACTCCCCACACACCGGGGAGCTGTTTTTT
TRBD2	TRBJ2-3	TRBV29-1	.	CSVGAGGGSTDTQYF	TGCAGCGTGGGGGCGGGAGGGGGAAGCACAGATACGCAGTATTTT
.	TRBJ1-2	TRBV4-2	few	CASSPHLTAPPANYGYTF	TGTGCCAGCAGCCCCCACTTGACAGCCCCACCGGCTAACTATGGCTACACCTTC
TRBD2	TRBJ2-5	TRBV15	few	CATSRDRLAANQETQYF	TGTGCCACCAGCAGAGATAGACTAGCGGCCAACCAAGAGACCCAGTACTTC
.	TRBJ1-1	TRBV6-2/TRBV6-3	.	CASSFTTGRPEAFF	TGTGCCAGCAGTTTCACCACAGGGAGGCCTGAAGCTTTCTTT
.	TRBJ2-1	TRBV7-9	few	CASSRRPISSYNEQFF	TGTGCCAGCAGCCGCAGACCGATTAGCTCCTACAATGAGCAGTTCTTC
TRBD1	TRBJ1-5	TRBV12-3/TRBV12-4	few	CASSSRTGSQPQHF	TGTGCCAGCAGTTCCCGGACAGGGTCCCAGCCCCAGCATTTT
.	TRBJ2-1	TRBV19	.	CATFLGHEQFF	TGTGCCACCTTCTTAGGTCATGAGCAGTTCTTC
.	TRBJ1-2	TRBV25-1	few	CASSESHNYGYTF	TGTGCCAGCAGTGAATCCCACAACTATGGCTACACCTTC
.	TRBJ2-3	TRBV29-1	few	CSVARQVSTDTQYF	TGCAGCGTTGCCCGACAGGTTAGCACAGATACGCAGTATTTT
.	TRBJ2-3	TRBV20-1	.	CSARDPPADTQYF	TGCAGTGCTAGAGATCCGCCGGCAGATACGCAGTATTTT